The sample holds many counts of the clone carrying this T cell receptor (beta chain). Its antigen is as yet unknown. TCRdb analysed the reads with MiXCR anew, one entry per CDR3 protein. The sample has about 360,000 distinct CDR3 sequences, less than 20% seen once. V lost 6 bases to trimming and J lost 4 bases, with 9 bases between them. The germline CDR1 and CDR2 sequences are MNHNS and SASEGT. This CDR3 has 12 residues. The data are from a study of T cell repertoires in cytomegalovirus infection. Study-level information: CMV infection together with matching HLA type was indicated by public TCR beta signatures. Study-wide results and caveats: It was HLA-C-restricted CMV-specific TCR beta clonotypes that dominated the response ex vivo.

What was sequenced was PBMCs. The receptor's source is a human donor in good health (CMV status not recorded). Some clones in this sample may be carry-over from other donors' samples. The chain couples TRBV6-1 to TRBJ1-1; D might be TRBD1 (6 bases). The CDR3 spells CASRQGGTEAFF. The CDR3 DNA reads TGTGCCAGCAGACAGGGCGGCACTGAAGCTTTCTTT.